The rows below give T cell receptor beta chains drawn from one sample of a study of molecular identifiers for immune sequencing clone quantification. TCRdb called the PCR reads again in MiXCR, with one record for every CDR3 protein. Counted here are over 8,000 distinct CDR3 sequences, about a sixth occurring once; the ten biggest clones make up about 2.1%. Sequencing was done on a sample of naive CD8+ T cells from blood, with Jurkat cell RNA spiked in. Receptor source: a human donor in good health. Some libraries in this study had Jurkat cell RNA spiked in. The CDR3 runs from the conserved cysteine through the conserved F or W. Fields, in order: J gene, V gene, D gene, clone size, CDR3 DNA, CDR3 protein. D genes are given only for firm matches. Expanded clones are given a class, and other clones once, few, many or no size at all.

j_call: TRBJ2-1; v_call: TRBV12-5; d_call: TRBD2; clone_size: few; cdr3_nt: TGTGCTAGTGGTACGACTAGCGGGAGGTACAATGAGCAGTTCTTC; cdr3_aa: CASGTTSGRYNEQFF
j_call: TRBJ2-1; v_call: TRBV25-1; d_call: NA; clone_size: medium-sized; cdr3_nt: TGTGCCAGCAGTGAACGGGCCGTAGCCTACAATGAGCAGTTCTTC; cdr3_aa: CASSERAVAYNEQFF
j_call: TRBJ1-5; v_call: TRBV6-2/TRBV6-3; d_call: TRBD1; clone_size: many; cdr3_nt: TGTGCCAGCAGCCTGACAGGGGTTGGGCAGCCCCAGCATTTT; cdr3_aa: CASSLTGVGQPQHF
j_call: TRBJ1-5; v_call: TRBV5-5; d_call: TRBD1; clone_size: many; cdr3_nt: TGTGCCAGCAGCAAGGGACAGGGTGGTTTGGAGCCCCAGCATTTT; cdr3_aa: CASSKGQGGLEPQHF
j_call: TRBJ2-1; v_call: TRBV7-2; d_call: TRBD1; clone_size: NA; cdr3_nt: TGTGCCTGCAGCCCCTGGGACAGGGGACCCTACAATGAGCAGCTCTTC; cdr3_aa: CACSPWDRGPYNEQLF
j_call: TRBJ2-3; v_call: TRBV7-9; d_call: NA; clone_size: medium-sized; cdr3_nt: TGTGCCAGCAGCTCCCCCAGCGAGGCCCCCGAAACGCAGTATTTT; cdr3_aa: CASSSPSEAPETQYF
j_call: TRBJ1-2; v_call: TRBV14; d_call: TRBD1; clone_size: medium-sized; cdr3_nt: TGTGCCAGCAGCCTGATTGACAGGGCCTATGGCTACACCTTC; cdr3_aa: CASSLIDRAYGYTF
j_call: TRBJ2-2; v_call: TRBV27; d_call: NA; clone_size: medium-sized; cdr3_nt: TGTGCCAGCAGTCCTCTACCCTCAGAAAAGCTGTTTTTT; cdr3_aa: CASSPLPSEKLFF
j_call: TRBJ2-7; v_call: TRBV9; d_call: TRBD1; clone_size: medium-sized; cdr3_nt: TGTGCCAGCAGCCCCCAGAACCGGGACAGGGGGCTCTACGAGCAGTACTTC; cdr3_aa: CASSPQNRDRGLYEQYF
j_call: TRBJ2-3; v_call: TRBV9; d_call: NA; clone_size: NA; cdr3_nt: TGTGCCAGCAGCACCCAGGGAAGTTTGGTCACAGATACGCAGTATTTT; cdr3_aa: CASSTQGSLVTDTQYF
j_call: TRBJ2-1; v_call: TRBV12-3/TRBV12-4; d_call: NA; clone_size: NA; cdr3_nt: TGTGCCAGCAGTTTGGCGGCCACCCCCTACAATGAGCAGTTCTTC; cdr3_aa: CASSLAATPYNEQFF
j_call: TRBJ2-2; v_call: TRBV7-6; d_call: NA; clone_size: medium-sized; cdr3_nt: TGTGCCAGCAGCGCCCAGTACAGCACCGGGGAGCTGTTTTTT; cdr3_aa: CASSAQYSTGELFF
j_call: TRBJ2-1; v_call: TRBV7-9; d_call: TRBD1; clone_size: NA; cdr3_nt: TGTGCCGGCAGCTTGGGGACAGCCGGCCCGTGGTTCGATGAGCGGTTCTTC; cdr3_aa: CAGSLGTAGPWFDERFF
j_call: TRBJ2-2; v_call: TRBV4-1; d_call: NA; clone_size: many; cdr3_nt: TGCGCCAGCAGCCAATTACATAGCTACGCGAACACCGGGGAGCTGTTTTTT; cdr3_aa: CASSQLHSYANTGELFF
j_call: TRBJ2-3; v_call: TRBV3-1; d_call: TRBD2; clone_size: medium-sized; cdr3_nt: TGTGCCAGCAGCCAACCCCTTTGGGAGGAGCGGGGGAATAATACGCAGTATTTT; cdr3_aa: CASSQPLWEERGNNTQYF
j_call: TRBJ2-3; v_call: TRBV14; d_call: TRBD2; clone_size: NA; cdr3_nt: TGTGCCAGCAGCCCCCGGACCGGGACTAGATTTTACACTGATACGCAGTATTTT; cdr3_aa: CASSPRTGTRFYTDTQYF
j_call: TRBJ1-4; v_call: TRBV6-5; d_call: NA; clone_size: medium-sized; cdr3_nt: TGTGCCAGCAGTTACTCGATTGGTGAAAAACTGTTTTTT; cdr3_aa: CASSYSIGEKLFF
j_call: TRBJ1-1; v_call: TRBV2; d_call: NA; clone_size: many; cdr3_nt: TGTGCCAGCAGCCCTGGGGGGGGGCTGGTTGAAGCTTTCTTT; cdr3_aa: CASSPGGGLVEAFF
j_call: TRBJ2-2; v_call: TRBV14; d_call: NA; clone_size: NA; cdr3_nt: TGTGCCAGCAGCCAAGTAGAGCGGACTTACACCGGGGAGCTGTCTTTT; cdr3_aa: CASSQVERTYTGELSF
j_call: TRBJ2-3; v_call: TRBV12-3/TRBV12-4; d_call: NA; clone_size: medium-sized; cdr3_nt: TGTGCCAGCCCCCCCCGGTGGGACTCGCACACAGATACGCAGTATTTT; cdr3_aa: CASPPRWDSHTDTQYF
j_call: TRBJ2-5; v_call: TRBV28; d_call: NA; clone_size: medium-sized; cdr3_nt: TGTGCCAGCAGTTTATGGGGCTATTTAAAACAAGAGACCCAGTACTTC; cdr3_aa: CASSLWGYLKQETQYF
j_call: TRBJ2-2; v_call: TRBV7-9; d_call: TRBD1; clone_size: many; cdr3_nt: TGTGCCAGCAGCTTCCCCATGACAGGGACGAACACCGGGGAGCTGTTTTTT; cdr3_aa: CASSFPMTGTNTGELFF
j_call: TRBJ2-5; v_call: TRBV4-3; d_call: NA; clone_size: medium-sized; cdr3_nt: TGCGCCAGCAGCCAAGATAGAGGGGCTTTAGAGACCCAGTACTTC; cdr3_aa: CASSQDRGALETQYF
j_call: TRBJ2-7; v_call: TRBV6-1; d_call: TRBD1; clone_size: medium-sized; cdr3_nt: TGTGCCAGCAGTCCTGCCTTCGCCGGGACAGCATACGAGCAGTACTTC; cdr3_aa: CASSPAFAGTAYEQYF
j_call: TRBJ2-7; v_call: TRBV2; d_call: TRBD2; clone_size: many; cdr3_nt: TGTGCCAGCAGTGATCTAGCGGGAGAAGTGCCGTCTATTTCCTACGAGCAGTACTTC; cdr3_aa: CASSDLAGEVPSISYEQYF
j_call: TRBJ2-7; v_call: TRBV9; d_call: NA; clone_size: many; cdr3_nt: TGTGCCAGCAGCGTAGGGGACTCCTACGAGCAGTACTTC; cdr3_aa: CASSVGDSYEQYF
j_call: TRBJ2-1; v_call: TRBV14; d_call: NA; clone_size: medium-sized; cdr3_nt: TGTGCCAGCAGCCAAGAAGGTAGCGTTTTTAAGGAGCAGTTCTTC; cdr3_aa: CASSQEGSVFKEQFF
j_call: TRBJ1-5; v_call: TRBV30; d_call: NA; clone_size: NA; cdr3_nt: TGTGCCTGGAGCGCACTAGGGATTGGTAGCAATCAGCCCCAGCATTTT; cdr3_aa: CAWSALGIGSNQPQHF
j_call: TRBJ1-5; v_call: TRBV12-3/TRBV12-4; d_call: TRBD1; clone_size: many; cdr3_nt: TGTGCCAGCAGTTCCGGGACAGGGGGCGCCCAGCCCCAGCATTTT; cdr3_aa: CASSSGTGGAQPQHF